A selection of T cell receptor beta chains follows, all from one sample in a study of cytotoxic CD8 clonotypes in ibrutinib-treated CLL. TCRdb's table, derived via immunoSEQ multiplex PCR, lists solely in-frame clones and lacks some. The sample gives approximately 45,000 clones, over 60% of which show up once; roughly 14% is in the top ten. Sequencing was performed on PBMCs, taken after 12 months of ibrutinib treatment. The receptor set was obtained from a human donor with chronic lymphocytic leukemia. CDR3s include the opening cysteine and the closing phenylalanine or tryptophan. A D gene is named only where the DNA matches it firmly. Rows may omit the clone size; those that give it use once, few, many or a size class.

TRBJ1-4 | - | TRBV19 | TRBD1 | CASQDGQGAGNEKLFF | TGTGCCAGTCAAGACGGACAGGGGGCCGGTAATGAAAAACTGTTTTTT
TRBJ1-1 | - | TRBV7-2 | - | CASSLATGFLNTEAFF | TGTGCCAGCAGCTTAGCGACCGGATTTTTGAACACTGAAGCTTTCTTT
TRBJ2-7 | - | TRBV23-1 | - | CASSQGGGVVNEQYF | TGCGCCAGCAGTCAAGGGGGGGGCGTGGTGAACGAGCAGTACTTC
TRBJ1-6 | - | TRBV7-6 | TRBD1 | CASSNTAGTENSPLHF | TGTGCCAGCAGCAACACCGCCGGGACAGAGAATTCACCCCTCCACTTT
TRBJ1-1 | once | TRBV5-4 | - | CASSLASANTEAFF | TGTGCCAGCAGCTTGGCGTCGGCGAACACTGAAGCTTTCTTT
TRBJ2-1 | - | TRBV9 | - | CASSVVGGHEQFF | TGTGCCAGCAGCGTAGTCGGAGGGCATGAGCAGTTCTTC
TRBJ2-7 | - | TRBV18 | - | CASSPTTGYRAYEQYF | TGTGCCAGCTCACCAACAACAGGGTATAGGGCCTACGAGCAGTACTTC
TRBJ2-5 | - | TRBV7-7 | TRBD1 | CASSAGTGTETQYF | TGTGCCAGCAGCGCCGGGACAGGCACCGAGACCCAGTACTTC
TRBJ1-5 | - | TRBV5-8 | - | CASSLFQGFSNQPQHF | TGTGCCAGCAGCTTATTTCAGGGGTTTAGCAATCAGCCCCAGCATTTT
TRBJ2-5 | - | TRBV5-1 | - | CASSVGQETQYF | TGCGCCAGCAGCGTAGGTCAAGAGACCCAGTACTTC
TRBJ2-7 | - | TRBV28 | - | CASRLRGSSYEQYF | TGTGCCAGCCGCCTCCGGGGGAGCTCCTACGAGCAGTACTTC
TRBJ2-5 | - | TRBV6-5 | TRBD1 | CASRPRTGGQETQYF | TGTGCCAGCAGACCACGGACAGGGGGCCAAGAGACCCAGTACTTC
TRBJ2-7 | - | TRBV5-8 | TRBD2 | CASSFGLAGTEQYF | TGTGCCAGCAGCTTCGGACTAGCGGGAACTGAGCAGTACTTC
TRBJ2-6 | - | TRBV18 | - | CASSPGVGGANVLTF | TGTGCCAGCTCACCAGGGGTAGGTGGGGCCAACGTCCTGACTTTC
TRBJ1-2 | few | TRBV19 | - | CASSGTRNYGYTF | TGTGCCAGTAGCGGGACACGAAACTATGGCTACACCTTC
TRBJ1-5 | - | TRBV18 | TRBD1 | CASSEYRGQGNQPQHF | TGTGCCAGCTCCGAATACAGGGGACAGGGCAATCAGCCCCAGCATTTT
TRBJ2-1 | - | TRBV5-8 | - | CASSRDTTYNEQFF | TGTGCCAGCAGCCGGGACACTACCTACAATGAGCAGTTCTTC
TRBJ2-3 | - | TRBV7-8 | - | CASSSGPRGTDTQYF | TGTGCCAGCAGCTCAGGTCCCAGAGGCACAGATACGCAGTATTTT
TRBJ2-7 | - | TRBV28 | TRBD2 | CASSPVGGGRKYEQYF | TGTGCCAGCAGCCCCGTGGGGGGCGGGAGGAAATACGAGCAGTACTTC
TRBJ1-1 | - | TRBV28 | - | CASSPQGPEAFF | TGTGCCAGCAGTCCCCAGGGTCCTGAAGCTTTCTTT
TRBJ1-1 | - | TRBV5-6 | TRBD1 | CASSLFQGVNTEAFF | TGTGCCAGCAGCTTGTTTCAGGGGGTTAACACTGAAGCTTTCTTT
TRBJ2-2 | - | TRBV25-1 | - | CASSDRQRPNTGELFF | TGTGCCAGCAGTGACAGACAGCGCCCGAACACCGGGGAGCTGTTTTTT
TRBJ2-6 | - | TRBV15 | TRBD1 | CATSKGQGAGANVLTF | TGTGCCACCAGCAAGGGACAGGGAGCTGGGGCCAACGTCCTGACTTTC
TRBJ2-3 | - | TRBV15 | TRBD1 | CATSRQTGADTQYF | TGTGCCACCAGCAGGCAGACAGGGGCAGATACGCAGTATTTT
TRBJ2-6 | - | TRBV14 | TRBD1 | CASSQDLGQGKAGANVLTF | TGTGCCAGCAGCCAAGATTTGGGACAGGGAAAAGCTGGGGCCAACGTCCTGACTTTC
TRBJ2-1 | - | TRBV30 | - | CAWNSYNEQFF | TGTGCCTGGAACTCCTACAATGAGCAGTTCTTC
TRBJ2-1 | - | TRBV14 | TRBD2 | CASSQEAGVNEQFF | TGTGCCAGCAGCCAAGAGGCGGGAGTCAATGAGCAGTTCTTC
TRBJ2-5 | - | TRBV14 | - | CASTTRIQETQYF | TGTGCCAGCACTACGCGGATCCAAGAGACCCAGTACTTC